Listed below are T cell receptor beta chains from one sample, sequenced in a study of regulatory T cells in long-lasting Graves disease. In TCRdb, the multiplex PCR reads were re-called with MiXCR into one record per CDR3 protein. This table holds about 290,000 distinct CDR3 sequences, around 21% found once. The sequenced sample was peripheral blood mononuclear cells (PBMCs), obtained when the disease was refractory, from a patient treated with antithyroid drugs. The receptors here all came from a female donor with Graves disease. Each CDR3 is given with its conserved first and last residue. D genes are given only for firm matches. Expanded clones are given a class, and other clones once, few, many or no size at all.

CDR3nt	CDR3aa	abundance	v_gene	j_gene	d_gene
TGTGCCAGCAAAGAAGGGAGGGATCGGGTTAGCTCCTATAATTCACCCCTCCACTTT	CASKEGRDRVSSYNSPLHF	few	TRBV6-1	TRBJ1-6	.
TGTGCCAGCAGTTACATCGTACTAGCGGGAGAGGACGAGCAGTACTTC	CASSYIVLAGEDEQYF	few	TRBV6-2/TRBV6-3	TRBJ2-7	TRBD2
TGTGCCAGCACCGACCGGGACAGCCCTTCCTACGAGCAGTACTTC	CASTDRDSPSYEQYF	many	TRBV12-3/TRBV12-4	TRBJ2-7	TRBD1
TGTGCCAGCAGTTTCTTTCGGACAGGGAATTCACCCCTCCACTTT	CASSFFRTGNSPLHF	many	TRBV12-3/TRBV12-4	TRBJ1-6	TRBD1
TGTGCCAGCAGTTTTGATAGTTTCGCGAACACCGGGGAGCTGTTTTTT	CASSFDSFANTGELFF	.	TRBV12-3/TRBV12-4	TRBJ2-2	.
TGTGCCAGCAGTGATGTGGATCATAGCACCTACGAGCAGTACTTC	CASSDVDHSTYEQYF	many	TRBV2	TRBJ2-7	.
TGTGCCACCAGCGACGGAGAAGTCCTTACTGAAGCTTTCTTT	CATSDGEVLTEAFF	few	TRBV15	TRBJ1-1	.
TGTGCCAGCAGCTTAGGGGGGACAGGGGCCGTAAGAGAGACCCAGTACTTC	CASSLGGTGAVRETQYF	.	TRBV11-2	TRBJ2-5	TRBD1
TGTGCCAGCAGCTCCGGATCCTGGGACAATGAAAACATTCAGTACTTC	CASSSGSWDNENIQYF	many	TRBV11-2	TRBJ2-4	.
TGTGCCAGCAGCCCTCAGGTGGGGGAAAAACTGTTTTTT	CASSPQVGEKLFF	many	TRBV7-9	TRBJ1-4	.
TGTGCCAGCAGCGCCGGGGGACAGGACCCCTACGAGCAGTACTTC	CASSAGGQDPYEQYF	many	TRBV9	TRBJ2-7	TRBD1
TGTGCCAGTCACGGGGGGCTAGCGGAGGCCTACAATGAGCAGTTCTTC	CASHGGLAEAYNEQFF	.	TRBV19	TRBJ2-1	.
TGTGCCAGCAGCAAGGGGAACACTGAAGCTTTCTTT	CASSKGNTEAFF	many	TRBV3-1	TRBJ1-1	.
TGTGCCAGCAGCCAAGTTGTGGGCACTGAAGCTTTCTTT	CASSQVVGTEAFF	many	TRBV14	TRBJ1-1	.
TGCAGCGGGGGTGGGGGAATGAACACTGAAGCTTTCTTT	CSGGGGMNTEAFF	.	TRBV20-1	TRBJ1-1	.
TGCAGTGCTAGTTTCGATCACGATAATTCACCCCTCCACTTT	CSASFDHDNSPLHF	.	TRBV20-1	TRBJ1-6	.